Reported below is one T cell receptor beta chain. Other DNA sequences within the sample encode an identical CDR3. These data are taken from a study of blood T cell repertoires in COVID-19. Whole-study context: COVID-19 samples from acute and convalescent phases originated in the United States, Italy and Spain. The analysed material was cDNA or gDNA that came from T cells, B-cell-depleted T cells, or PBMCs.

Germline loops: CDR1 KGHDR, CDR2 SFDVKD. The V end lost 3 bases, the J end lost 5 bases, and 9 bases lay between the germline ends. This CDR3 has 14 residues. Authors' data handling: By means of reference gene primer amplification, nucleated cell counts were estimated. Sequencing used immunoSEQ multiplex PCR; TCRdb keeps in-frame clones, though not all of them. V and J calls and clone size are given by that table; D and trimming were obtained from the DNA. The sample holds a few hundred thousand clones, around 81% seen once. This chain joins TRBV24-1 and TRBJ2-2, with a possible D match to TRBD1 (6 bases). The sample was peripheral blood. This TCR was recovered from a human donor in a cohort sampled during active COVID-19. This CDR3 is CATSDPRGTGELFF. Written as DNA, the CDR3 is TGTGCCACCAGTGATCCCAGGGGAACCGGGGAGCTGTTTTTT.